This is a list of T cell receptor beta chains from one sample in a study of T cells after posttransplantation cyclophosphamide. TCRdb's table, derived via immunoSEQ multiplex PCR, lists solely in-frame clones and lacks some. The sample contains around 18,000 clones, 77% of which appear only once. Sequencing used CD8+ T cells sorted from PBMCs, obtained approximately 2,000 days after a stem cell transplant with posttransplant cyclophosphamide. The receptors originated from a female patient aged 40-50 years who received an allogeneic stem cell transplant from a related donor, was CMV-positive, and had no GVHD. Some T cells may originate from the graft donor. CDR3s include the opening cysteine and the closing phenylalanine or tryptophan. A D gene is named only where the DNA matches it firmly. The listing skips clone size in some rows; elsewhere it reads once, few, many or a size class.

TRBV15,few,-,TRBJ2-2,CATSRATGSGRTGELFF,TGTGCCACCAGCAGGGCTACAGGGTCGGGACGGACCGGGGAGCTGTTTTTT
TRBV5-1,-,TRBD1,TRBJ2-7,CASSKGQVYEQYF,TGCGCCAGCAGCAAGGGACAGGTGTACGAGCAGTACTTC
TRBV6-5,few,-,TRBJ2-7,CASSPRDIYEQYF,TGTGCCAGCAGCCCCCGGGACATCTACGAGCAGTACTTC
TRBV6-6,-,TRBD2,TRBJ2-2,CASSFQAGGPTGELFF,TGTGCCAGCAGTTTTCAAGCGGGGGGCCCCACCGGGGAGCTGTTTTTT
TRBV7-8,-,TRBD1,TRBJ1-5,CASSLGQGAQPQHF,TGTGCCAGCAGCTTGGGGCAGGGGGCACAGCCCCAGCATTTT
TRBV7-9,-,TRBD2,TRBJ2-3,CASSPRTSKIDTQYF,TGTGCCAGCAGCCCCCGGACTAGTAAAATAGATACGCAGTATTTT
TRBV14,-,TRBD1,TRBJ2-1,CASSLWGTDNEQFF,TGTGCCAGCAGCCTGTGGGGGACAGACAATGAGCAGTTCTTC
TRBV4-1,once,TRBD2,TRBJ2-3,CASSHPGLAVRTDTQYF,TGCGCCAGCAGCCATCCCGGACTAGCTGTCCGCACAGATACGCAGTATTTT
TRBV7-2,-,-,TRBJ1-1,CASSLGGVVEGTEAFF,TGTGCCAGCAGCTTAGGGGGGGTGGTAGAAGGGACTGAAGCTTTCTTT
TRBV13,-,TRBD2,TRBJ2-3,CASSGTSGGRSTDTQYF,TGTGCCAGCAGTGGGACTAGCGGGGGGCGGAGCACAGATACGCAGTATTTT
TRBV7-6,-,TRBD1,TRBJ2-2,CASSPGTGSGGELFF,TGTGCCAGCAGCCCCGGGACAGGGTCCGGCGGGGAGCTGTTTTTT
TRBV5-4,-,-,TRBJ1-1,CASSFRGGSTEAFF,TGTGCCAGCAGCTTTAGGGGGGGAAGCACTGAAGCTTTCTTT
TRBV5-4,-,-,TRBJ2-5,CASSPNAGSRETQYF,TGTGCCAGCAGCCCCAACGCGGGGTCAAGGGAGACCCAGTACTTC
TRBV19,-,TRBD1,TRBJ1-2,CASSITSRGPQADYGYTF,TGTGCCAGTAGTATTACGTCCAGGGGGCCCCAAGCGGACTATGGCTACACCTTC
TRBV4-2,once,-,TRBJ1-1,CASSQDATGWLAFF,TGTGCCAGCAGCCAAGATGCGACAGGATGGTTAGCTTTCTTT
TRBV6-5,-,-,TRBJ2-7,CASSYGTGALEQYF,TGTGCCAGCAGTTACGGGACTGGGGCCCTGGAGCAGTACTTC
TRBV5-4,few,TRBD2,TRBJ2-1,CASSTLAGGSDEQFF,TGTGCCAGCAGCACACTAGCGGGGGGTTCTGATGAGCAGTTCTTC
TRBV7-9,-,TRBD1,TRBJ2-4,CASSRRTGGGNIQYF,TGTGCCAGCAGCCGACGGACAGGGGGCGGAAACATTCAGTACTTC
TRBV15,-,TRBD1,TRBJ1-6,CATTTAGGDVYNSPLHF,TGTGCCACCACCACCGCAGGGGGCGATGTCTATAATTCACCCCTCCACTTT
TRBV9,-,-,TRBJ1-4,CASSVEGGVGAKLFF,TGTGCCAGCAGCGTAGAAGGAGGGGTGGGAGCAAAACTGTTTTTT
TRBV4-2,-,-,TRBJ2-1,CASSPRLVTYNEQFF,TGTGCCAGCAGCCCCAGACTAGTAACCTACAATGAGCAGTTCTTC
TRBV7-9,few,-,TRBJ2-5,CASSFPSEETQYF,TGTGCCAGCAGCTTCCCTAGCGAAGAGACCCAGTACTTC
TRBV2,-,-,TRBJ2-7,CASSEPRLSYEQYF,TGTGCCAGCAGTGAACCCAGGCTATCCTACGAGCAGTACTTC
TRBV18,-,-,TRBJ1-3,CASSTSVAAQSSGNTIYF,TGTGCCAGCTCAACGTCGGTGGCAGCGCAGAGCTCTGGAAACACCATATATTTT
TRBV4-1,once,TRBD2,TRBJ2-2,CASSLTRGVSGELFF,TGCGCCAGCAGCCTCACGCGGGGGGTTTCCGGGGAGCTGTTTTTT
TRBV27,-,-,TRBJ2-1,CASSLVQSYNEQFF,TGTGCCAGCAGTTTAGTACAGAGCTACAATGAGCAGTTCTTC
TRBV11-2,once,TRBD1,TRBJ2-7,CASSSRGTVSYEQYF,TGTGCCAGCAGCTCGAGGGGGACAGTATCCTACGAGCAGTACTTC
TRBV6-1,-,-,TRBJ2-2,CASSPDSGTGELFF,TGTGCCAGCAGCCCGGACAGTGGCACCGGGGAGCTGTTTTTT
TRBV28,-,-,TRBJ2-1,CASRSLGGHEQFF,TGTGCCAGCAGATCTTTAGGGGGTCATGAGCAGTTCTTC
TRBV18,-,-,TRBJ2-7,CASSPNGDSYEQYF,TGTGCCAGCTCACCAAACGGTGACTCCTACGAGCAGTACTTC
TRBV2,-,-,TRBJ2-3,CASTEGWGDTDTQYF,TGTGCCAGCACCGAAGGCTGGGGGGACACAGATACGCAGTATTTT
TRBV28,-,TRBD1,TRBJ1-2,CASSFYPDRDGYTF,TGTGCCAGCAGTTTTTATCCCGACAGGGACGGCTACACCTTC
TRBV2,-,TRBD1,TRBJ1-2,CASRRGQGDGYTF,TGTGCCAGCAGAAGGGGACAGGGCGACGGCTACACCTTC
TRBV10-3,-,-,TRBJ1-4,CAISDTRGNEKLFF,TGTGCCATCAGTGACACAAGGGGTAATGAAAAACTGTTTTTT